These 15 T cell receptor beta chains originate from one sample sequenced in a study of vaccination effects on CD4 cells after COVID-19. What these receptors recognize is not known. Produced via immunoSEQ multiplex PCR; TCRdb's table is partial and in-frame only. The repertoire consists of just under 65,000 clones, with 60% to 80% occurring once and the leading ten covering around 3.8%. Expansion of antigen-specific CD4+ T cells with viral peptide pools was carried out by the ViraFEST assay before sequencing. Scientists isolated CD4+ T cells after a roughly nine-day culture period ended. None of these healthy vaccinees had been infected with SARS-CoV-2 before vaccination. The starting material was CD4+ T cells from PBMCs cultured with HCoV-OC43 spike peptides, obtained before COVID-19 vaccination. This sample's subset: HCoV-OC43 spike overlapping peptide pool stimulation. These TCRs come from a human donor who received a COVID-19 vaccine.

This clone has only a few counts. The V and J genes are TRBV6-5 and TRBJ2-1; D is possibly TRBD2 (5 bases). This CDR3 region has 15 residues. V gave up 7 bases and J gave up 7 bases, with 20 bases separating them. Germline V CDR1 and CDR2: MNHEY, SVGAGI. The CDR3 spells CASKTSGNPGNEQFF. DNA of the CDR3: TGTGCCAGCAAGACGAGCGGCAACCCTGGGAATGAGCAGTTCTTC.

CDR3 DNA sequence: TGTGCCAGCAGCCGCCGCCTCGCTAGCGGGGGGTCGCAAGAGACCCAGTACTTC. As protein: CASSRRLASGGSQETQYF. The V gene is TRBV14, the J gene TRBJ2-5; TRBD2 matches at 11 bases. V gave up 4 bases and J gave up 2 bases; unmatched junction bases: 12. Per the germline V gene, CDR1 is SGHDN and CDR2 is FVKESK. This CDR3 is built from 18 residues.

The chain is built from TRBV30 and TRBJ1-2, with TRBD1 matching 8 bases. The CDR3 loop spans 13 amino acids. Germline values: CDR1 GTSNPN, CDR2 SVGIG (reference sequence). With 3 bases clipped from V and 6 bases from J, the junction kept 6 bases outside the gene matches. CDR3 loop: CAWSGQGMDGYTF. As DNA, the CDR3 is TGTGCCTGGAGCGGACAGGGAATGGATGGCTACACCTTC.

There are a few counts of this clone. The chain links TRBV6-5 to TRBJ1-5, with TRBD1 as a possible D gene (6 bases). There are 15 residues in the CDR3. Germline V CDR1 and CDR2: MNHEY, SVGAGI. Trimming took off 6 bases at V and 4 bases at J, with 16 bases between the two ends. The DNA of the CDR3 is TGTGCCAGCAGCCCACAGGGAGGATGGAATCAGCCCCAGCATTTT. It is translated as CASSPQGGWNQPQHF.

This chain connects TRBV6-2 or TRBV6-3 to TRBJ2-7; 8 bases align to TRBD1. The germline V gene encodes CDR1 MNHEY and CDR2 SVGEGT. Trimming removed 4 bases from V and 6 bases from J; junction bases left unmatched: 8. The CDR3 runs 14 residues. The CDR3 protein is CASSFIQGAFEQYV. The CDR3 DNA is TGTGCCAGCAGTTTCATCCAGGGGGCTTTCGAGCAGTACGTC.

The chain joins TRBV6-5 to TRBJ1-2, with D perhaps matching TRBD1 (5 bases). CDR1 MNHEY and CDR2 SVGAGI come from the germline V gene. V was shortened by 8 bases and J by 2 bases, with 6 bases between the two germline ends. This CDR3 has 11 amino acids. CDR3 loop: CASGGNYGYTF. The CDR3 DNA reads TGTGCCAGCGGGGGGAACTATGGCTACACCTTC.

The rearrangement links TRBV5-1 to TRBJ1-1, with TRBD1 matching 10 bases. V dropped 4 bases and J dropped 5; count of bases not matched to a gene: 11. CDR1 is SGHRS and CDR2 is YFSETQ in the germline V gene. The CDR3 extends over 16 amino acids. This CDR3 is CASSIRPEGQGTEAFF. CDR3 in DNA: TGCGCCAGCAGCATTCGGCCCGAGGGACAGGGGACTGAAGCTTTCTTT.

The chain links TRBV5-1 to TRBJ2-2, with D possibly matching TRBD2 (5 bases). CDR3 length: 15 amino acids. Deletions cut 2 bases from V and 7 bases from J, with 15 bases between. Germline CDR1 SGHRS, CDR2 YFSETQ. CDR3 residues: CASSFRTLENGELFF. The DNA for the CDR3 is TGCGCCAGCAGCTTTCGGACTTTAGAGAACGGGGAGCTGTTTTTT. Full variable domain (remainder filled in from reference TRBV5-1 and TRBJ2-2): KAGVTQTPRYLIKTRGQQVTLSCSPISGHRSVSWYQQTPGQGLQFLFEYFSETQRNKGNFPGRFSGRQFSNSRSEMNVSTLELGDSALYLCASSFRTLENGELFFGEGSRLTVL.

This rearrangement joins TRBV6-6 to TRBJ1-4, with 9 bases matching TRBD1. Germline CDR1 and CDR2: MNHNY and SVGAGI (reference sequence). The CDR3 loop spans 15 amino acids. Trimming cost V 6 bases and J 7 bases; bases outside gene matches: 9. The CDR3 bases are TGTGCCAGCAGGGAGTCCGGGACAGGGATTGAAAAACTGTTTTTT. Amino acid sequence: CASRESGTGIEKLFF.

The chain has TRBV28 and TRBJ2-5; the match to TRBD2 covers 7 bases. Germline assignment: CDR1 MDHEN and CDR2 SYDVKM. The CDR3 contains 15 residues. Trimming cost V 3 bases and J 2 bases; bases outside gene matches: 6. CDR3: CASSFVWGGQETQYF. The CDR3 bases are TGTGCCAGCAGTTTCGTGTGGGGGGGACAAGAGACCCAGTACTTC.

The rearrangement links TRBV7-2 to TRBJ2-3; 9 nucleotides match TRBD2. Looked up from germline, CDR1 is SGHTA and CDR2 is FQGNSA. The J segment lost 6 bases and the V segment lost 5 bases, leaving 9 bases of the junction unmatched. There are 15 residues in the CDR3. The CDR3 DNA reads as TGTGCCAGCAGCCCCCGCGGGGGGGCGAGGGATACGCAGTATTTT. Protein sequence: CASSPRGGARDTQYF.

The chain is built from TRBV6-5 and TRBJ2-7; no clear D. V was pared by 4 bases and J by 3 bases, with 10 bases between. The CDR3 spans 13 residues. Germline values: CDR1 MNHEY, CDR2 SVGAGI. CDR3 DNA: TGTGCCAGCAGTTCTCAGACCTTCTACGAGCAGTACGTC. This sequence encodes CASSSQTFYEQYV.

The chain recombines TRBV28 with TRBJ2-5, with D possibly being TRBD2 (8 bases). V shed 3 bases and J shed 3 bases, with 17 bases lying between them. Germline V gives CDR1 MDHEN, CDR2 SYDVKM. CDR3 length equals 16 residues. The DNA for the CDR3 is TGTGCCAGCAGTTTCGGGAGGGGGCTGAAGGAAGAGACCCAGTACTTC. Translated: CASSFGRGLKEETQYF.

This clone was observed once. The rearrangement links TRBV18 to TRBJ2-2; D gene unclear. V gave up 1 base and J gave up 1 base, with 7 bases separating them. The CDR3 totals 15 residues. Per the germline V gene, CDR1 is KGHSH and CDR2 is LQKENI. CDR3 protein: CASSPRQVNTGELFF. The CDR3 DNA sequence: TGTGCCAGCTCACCACGCCAGGTGAACACCGGGGAGCTGTTTTTT.

The chain has TRBV4-2 and TRBJ2-1, with 11 bases aligning to TRBD2. V gave up 4 bases and J gave up 3 bases; unmatched junction bases: 14. This CDR3 spans 19 amino acids. Germline V lookup: CDR1 LGHNA, CDR2 YNFKEQ. CDR3 sequence: CASSRMVSPLAGGYNEQFF. For the CDR3, the DNA is TGTGCCAGCAGCCGAATGGTTTCGCCTCTAGCGGGGGGCTACAATGAGCAGTTCTTC.